These 18 T cell receptor beta chains were sequenced from one sample in a study of T cell responses to AZD1222 COVID-19 vaccine. Only in-frame clones appear in the TCRdb table, and some are missing; sequencing was by immunoSEQ multiplex PCR. The sample carries 140,000 or so clones, about 91% recorded once. Sequences were derived from peripheral blood, sampled on day 0 of AZD1222 vaccination. All receptors derive from an adult in good health.

The rearrangement uses TRBV29-1 and TRBJ1-2; 9 bases match TRBD1. V lost 4 bases and J lost 3; bases outside the gene matches: 3. The length of the CDR3 is 13 residues. CDR1 and CDR2 from the germline V gene are SQVTM and ANQGSEA. The CDR3 here is CSVATGGDYGYTF. CDR3 coding DNA: TGCAGCGTTGCGACAGGGGGGGACTATGGCTACACCTTC.

This chain links TRBV3-1 (or the pseudogene TRBV3-2) with TRBJ2-1, with D unresolved. The CDR3 spans 12 residues. Germline CDR1 is LGHDT and CDR2 is YNNKEL (reference sequence). V was cut by 4 bases and J by 6 bases, with 7 bases left in between. The CDR3 nucleotides read TGTGCCAGCAGCCCAGAAGGCAATGAGCAGTTCTTC. It encodes CASSPEGNEQFF.

The V and J genes are TRBV3-1 (or the pseudogene TRBV3-2) and TRBJ2-1; 15 bases are a match to TRBD2. The CDR3 has 17 amino acids. Germline CDR1 is LGHDT and CDR2 is YNNKEL (reference sequence). Trimming took 0 bases from V and 7 from J; bases not matched to a gene: 4. DNA for the CDR3: TGTGCCAGCAGCCAAGATTCCGGGACTAGCGGGAGGAATGAGCAGTTCTTC. The encoded protein is CASSQDSGTSGRNEQFF.

The chain recombines TRBV12-5 with TRBJ2-1; 11 nucleotides line up with TRBD1. Germline lookup yields CDR1 LGHNT and CDR2 FRNRAP. V was clipped by 5 bases and J by 3 bases; unmatched bases: 9. CDR3 length: 17 amino acids. The CDR3 loop reads CASGPPGTGGIYNEQFF. The CDR3 DNA reads as TGTGCTAGTGGTCCTCCGGGGACAGGGGGAATCTACAATGAGCAGTTCTTC.

The CDR3 nucleotides read TGTGCCAGCAGCTGGAGGTGGGGGGGAAGTTTTGATGGCTACACCTTC. Translation: CASSWRWGGSFDGYTF. V and J are TRBV5-8 and TRBJ1-2; D possibly corresponds to TRBD1 (5 bases). There are 16 residues in the CDR3. The germline gives CDR1 SGHTS, CDR2 YDEGEE. V was cut by 3 bases and J by 6 bases, with 21 bases left in between.

This chain uses TRBV28 with TRBJ2-2; tentatively, D is TRBD1 (6 bases). This CDR3 comprises 16 residues. Trimming cost V 0 bases and J 0 bases, with 8 bases left between them. Germline V gene lookup returns CDR1 MDHEN and CDR2 SYDVKM. The CDR3 DNA reads as TGTGCCAGCAGTTTATGGGACAGCTCGAACACCGGGGAGCTGTTTTTT. Its protein product is CASSLWDSSNTGELFF.

The chain carries TRBV7-6 and TRBJ2-7; 8 nucleotides line up with TRBD2. Unmatched junction bases numbered 6, after V lost 5 bases and J lost 0 bases. The germline gives CDR1 SGHVS, CDR2 FNYEAQ. The CDR3 extends over 15 amino acids. The CDR3 here is CASSPSRGASYEQYF. The CDR3 region has the DNA TGTGCCAGCAGCCCCTCGCGGGGGGCCTCCTACGAGCAGTACTTC.

The chain joins TRBV5-6 to TRBJ1-5; a weak D match, TRBD1 (6 bases). V lost 5 bases and J 9 bases, leaving 15 bases between the germline ends. This CDR3 region has 13 residues. Germline lookup yields CDR1 SGHDT and CDR2 YYEEEE. The CDR3 DNA reads as TGTGCCAGCAGTGCGGCACAGGGATTGCCCCAGCATTTT. The encoded protein is CASSAAQGLPQHF.

This clone appeared a single time. The chain recombines TRBV5-1 with TRBJ2-2; D may be TRBD2 (6 bases). Germline V gene lookup returns CDR1 SGHRS and CDR2 YFSETQ. CDR3 length: 15 residues. V was clipped by 4 bases and J by 1 base, with 11 bases between them. CDR3 region: CASSTGSLNTGELFF. Written as DNA, the CDR3 is TGCGCCAGCAGCACCGGGAGCCTGAACACCGGGGAGCTGTTTTTT.

In this sample, this clone turned up once. The V and J genes are TRBV21-1 and TRBJ2-2; the table's D call, TRBD2, has no DNA check behind it. TRBV21-1 is termed a pseudogene. The CDR3 covers 14 residues. The CDR3 here is CASSRGGVTGELFF. CDR3 nucleotide sequence: TGTGCCAGCAGCCGGGGCGGGGTGACCGGGGAGCTGTTTTTT.

This sequence joins TRBV4-2 and TRBJ1-4; the match to TRBD1 covers 8 bases. The CDR3 is 17 amino acids. The V gene's germline CDR1 is LGHNA and CDR2 YNFKEQ. J was trimmed by 7 bases and V by 4 bases; bases with no gene match: 14. CDR3 nucleotide sequence: TGTGCCAGCAGCCCCCTATGGGGAGGACAGGGTTTTGAAAAACTGTTTTTT. This encodes CASSPLWGGQGFEKLFF.

The chain links TRBV6-5 to TRBJ2-7; 8 bases map to TRBD2. The CDR3 runs to 15 residues. The ends lost 5 bases at V and 2 bases at J; junction bases unmatched: 8. From germline, CDR1 is MNHEY and CDR2 SVGAGI. The DNA for the CDR3 is TGTGCCAGCAGTCCCTTTAGCGGGACCCCCTACGAGCAGTACTTC. This gives the protein CASSPFSGTPYEQYF.

J is TRBJ2-6 and V is TRBV7-9; D is undetermined. The CDR3 has 13 residues. Looked up from germline, CDR1 is SEHNR and CDR2 is FQNEAQ (reference sequence). V lost 7 bases and J 2 bases, leaving 6 bases between the germline ends. In DNA, the CDR3 is TGTGCCAGCACTAGGACTGGGGCCAACGTCCTGACTTTC. It specifies CASTRTGANVLTF. The variable domain in full, completed from reference TRBV7-9 and TRBJ2-6, reads DTGVSQNPRHKITKRGQNVTFRCDPISEHNRLYWYRQTLGQGPEFLTYFQNEAQLEKSRLLSDRFSAERPKGSFSTLEIQRTEQGDSAMYLCASTRTGANVLTFGAGSRLTVL.

This clone has a single count. Mismatch with germline at one junction end may stem from a read error. In nucleotides, the CDR3 is TGTGCTAGCAGCTTAAACATTGGGGATACGCAGTATTTT. Translating gives CASSLNIGDTQYF. The gene calls are TRBV7-7 and TRBJ2-3, with D unresolved. Per germline, CDR1 SSHAT and CDR2 FNYEAQ (reference sequence). The CDR3 covers 13 residues.

The chain links TRBV12-3 or TRBV12-4 to TRBJ1-4, with D perhaps TRBD1 (6 bases). V was pared by 6 bases and J by 12 bases, with 14 bases between. The CDR3 consists of 12 residues. The chain's CDR3 is CASRGGLGELFF. The DNA of the CDR3 is TGTGCCAGCAGAGGGGGGTTGGGGGAACTGTTTTTT.

The J gene is TRBJ2-7, the V gene TRBV2; 9 nucleotides align to TRBD1. This CDR3 has 14 residues. CDR1 is SNHLY, CDR2 FYNNEI, per germline. V lost 6 bases, J lost 0 bases, and 3 bases stayed unmatched. The CDR3 bases are TGTGCCAGCAGGGCGGGACAGGGCTCCTACGAGCAGTACTTC. Its protein is CASRAGQGSYEQYF.

The genes are TRBV9 and TRBJ2-1, with no clear D. V was pared by 4 bases and J by 10 bases, with 18 bases between. The CDR3 is 14 residues long. The germline CDR1 and CDR2 sequences are SGDLS and YYNGEE. In DNA, the CDR3 is TGTGCCAGCAGCCCGCTGGAATTTGGCGGAGAGCAGTTCTTC. Its protein product is CASSPLEFGGEQFF.

The chain couples TRBV7-2 to TRBJ2-1, with D maybe TRBD2 (5 bases). The V and J ends lost 5 bases and 7 bases respectively, with 9 bases between them. The CDR3 is 12 amino acids. Per the germline V gene, CDR1 is SGHTA and CDR2 is FQGNSA. CDR3 loop: CASSPTRNEQFF. The DNA for the CDR3 is TGTGCCAGCAGCCCAACTAGAAATGAGCAGTTCTTC.